The 3 T cell receptor beta chains below all came from one sample that was sequenced in a study of shared clonotypes between healthy human individuals (dated by TCRdb to about 2020). The library was prepared using the immunoSEQ multiplex PCR assay. TCRdb's version of the immuneACCESS table is confined to in-frame rearrangements and falls short of the full clone set. An unresolved V gene accounts for under half of the shortfall where checked; the remainder is of unknown origin. Across this sample there are about 2.1 million clones, with 90% to 95% seen only once. About 1.6% of the sample belongs to the ten largest clones. CD8 naive samples consisted of CD45RO-negative cells that were positively selected for CCR7, yielding a CD45RA+CCR7+ population without TemRA cells. The sequenced sample consisted of naive CD8+ T cells from PBMCs. The sample's cell subset or site label, decoded: CD45RA+CCR7+. Receptor source: a man aged 18 to 29 in good health. Some clones in this sample may be carry-over from other donors' samples.

V is TRBV7-9 and J is TRBJ2-7; possibly TRBD1 for D (6 bases). This CDR3 region has 15 residues. Germline assignment: CDR1 SEHNR and CDR2 FQNEAQ (reference sequence). V was trimmed by 4 bases and J by 1 base, leaving 14 bases between them. The CDR3, as DNA: TGTGCCAGCAGCTCAAACCGGGACATTTCCTACGAGCAGTACTTC. Its protein is CASSSNRDISYEQYF.

The rearrangement joins TRBV11-2 to TRBJ1-2, with 8 bases fitting TRBD1. The germline gives CDR1 SGHAT, CDR2 FQNNGV. Germline trimming cut 3 bases from V and 5 bases from J; bases unmatched to any gene: 8. CDR3 length: 15 amino acids. The CDR3 region has the DNA TGTGCCAGCAGCTTCAGGGGGGACAGGAAATATGGCTACACCTTC. Residues: CASSFRGDRKYGYTF.

The chain joins TRBV30 to TRBJ1-1; D ambiguous. Trimming removed 2 bases from V and 0 bases from J, with 10 bases in between. In germline, CDR1 is GTSNPN, CDR2 SVGIG (reference sequence). This CDR3 has 14 amino acids. The CDR3 nucleotides read TGTGCCTGGAGTTTCCGGGCCCTGAACACTGAAGCTTTCTTT. As protein: CAWSFRALNTEAFF.